Below are 12 T cell receptor beta chains sequenced from a single sample in a study of blood T cell repertoires in COVID-19. Repertoires were generated with immunoSEQ multiplex PCR, while TCRdb's copy carries only in-frame clones and drops some. The data hold fewer than 600,000 clones, with roughly nine tenths observed a single time. Sequencing was carried out using peripheral blood. These TCRs come from a young man with COVID-19, enrolled during active disease.

V is TRBV12-5 and J is TRBJ1-6, with TRBD1 matching over 7 bases. There are 17 residues in the CDR3. Germline V gene data show CDR1 as LGHNT and CDR2 as FRNRAP. Trimming removed 3 bases from V and 8 bases from J; junction bases left unmatched: 13. CDR3 nucleotides: TGTGCTAGTGGTTTTGCTACAGTAGGGGGCGAAGATTCACCCCTCCACTTT. It specifies CASGFATVGGEDSPLHF.

V is TRBV25-1 and J is TRBJ1-5, with D possibly being TRBD1 (6 bases). Trimming cost V 2 bases and J 7 bases, with 12 bases left between them. The germline CDR1 and CDR2 sequences are MGHDK and SYGVNS. There are 14 residues in the CDR3. The CDR3 is CASSEGQGFQPQHF. The DNA for the CDR3 is TGTGCCAGCAGTGAAGGTCAGGGGTTCCAGCCCCAGCATTTT. The variable domain in full, with the rest retrieved from reference TRBV25-1 and TRBJ1-5, is EADIYQTPRYLVIGTGKKITLECSQTMGHDKMYWYQQDPGMELHLIHYSYGVNSTEKGDLSSESTVSRIRTEHFPLTLESARPSHTSQYLCASSEGQGFQPQHFGDGTRLSIL.

The genes are TRBV7-6 and TRBJ1-1; D gene ambiguous. In germline, CDR1 is SGHVS, CDR2 FNYEAQ. The CDR3 runs 14 residues. With 5 bases removed from V and 1 base from J, the gap between germline ends came to 11 bases. The CDR3 coding sequence is TGTGCCAGCAGCCTGGGCCGGCAGAACACTGAAGCTTTCTTT. Encoded protein: CASSLGRQNTEAFF.

This clone was picked up one time. The rearrangement joins TRBV2 to TRBJ1-4; 9 nucleotides line up with TRBD1. Germline loops: CDR1 SNHLY, CDR2 FYNNEI. The CDR3 has 14 residues. Losses at the gene ends were 8 bases for V and 6 bases for J; bases not matched to a gene: 7. As DNA, the CDR3 is TGTGCCAGCCAAGCACAGGGGGCGGATGAAAAACTGTTTTTT. It is translated as CASQAQGADEKLFF.

The V gene is TRBV7-9, the J gene TRBJ2-2; no firm D call. CDR3 length: 12 amino acids. The germline CDR1 and CDR2 sequences are SEHNR and FQNEAQ (reference sequence). V lost 5 bases, J lost 8 bases, and 9 bases lay in between. The CDR3 loop reads CASSTAGGELFF. The CDR3 bases are TGTGCCAGCAGCACAGCTGGTGGGGAGCTGTTTTTT.

V usage is TRBV4-2 and J usage is TRBJ2-7, with a weak D call TRBD2 (6 bases). The CDR3 totals 13 residues. The ends were cut back, 8 bases at V and 0 bases at J, with 11 bases in the middle. CDR1 is LGHNA and CDR2 is YNFKEQ in the germline V gene. CDR3 bases: TGTGCCAGCTCTGGGGGGTCCTCCTACGAGCAGTACTTC. As protein: CASSGGSSYEQYF.

The chain is built from TRBV9 and TRBJ2-7, with D perhaps TRBD2 (6 bases). Germline CDR1 and CDR2: SGDLS and YYNGEE. The CDR3 loop spans 13 amino acids. Trimming shortened V by 4 bases and J by 2 bases, and 10 bases separated the two germline ends. The CDR3 coding sequence is TGTGCCAGCAGCCCCGGGGAGGCCTACGAGCAGTACTTC. Translating it yields CASSPGEAYEQYF.

In its sample, this clone was seen once. This likely comes from a read error, as the CDR3 has no conserved phenylalanine or tryptophan at its end. The DNA is omitted, as the CDR3 cannot be located on it reliably, and the CDR3 follows TCRdb's listing. The CDR3 spells CATSDLRDRVL. This rearrangement joins TRBV24-1 to TRBJ1-1; the table's TRBD1 call for D was not verified on the DNA. The CDR3 length is 11 residues, termini included. Germline V gene data show CDR1 as KGHDR and CDR2 as SFDVKD.

The chain carries TRBV27 and TRBJ2-3; the match to TRBD2 covers 8 bases. Trimming removed 6 bases from V and 6 bases from J; junction bases left unmatched: 11. Germline assignment: CDR1 MNHEY and CDR2 SMNVEV (reference sequence). The CDR3 contains 15 residues. As DNA, the CDR3 is TGTGCCAGCAGCCAGCGGGGGAGGTCGGGGGATACGCAGTATTTT. This encodes CASSQRGRSGDTQYF.

CDR3 sequence reads: CASRTGTGDTGELFF. DNA of the CDR3: TGTGCCAGCAGAACCGGGACAGGGGACACCGGGGAGCTGTTTTTT. V gene TRBV7-8 combines with J gene TRBJ2-2, with TRBD1 matching 10 bases. The CDR3 length is 15 residues. The germline CDR1 and CDR2 sequences are SGHVS and FQNEAQ. The J segment lost 3 bases and the V segment lost 6 bases, leaving 4 bases of the junction unmatched.

The gene calls are TRBV12-5 and TRBJ2-7; 7 positions agree with TRBD2. After removal of 5 bases from V and 6 bases from J, the junction contained 16 bases not matched to a gene. Per the germline V gene, CDR1 is LGHNT and CDR2 is FRNRAP. CDR3 length: 16 amino acids. In nucleotides, the CDR3 is TGTGCTAGTGGTCTCTTCGGAGCGGGGAGTCCGGCCGAGCAGTACTTC. It encodes CASGLFGAGSPAEQYF. The full variable domain, rest sourced from reference TRBV12-5 and TRBJ2-7, is DARVTQTPRHKVTEMGQEVTMRCQPILGHNTVFWYRQTMMQGLELLAYFRNRAPLDDSGMPKDRFSAEMPDATLATLKIQPSEPRDSAVYFCASGLFGAGSPAEQYFGPGTRLTVT.

CDR3 region: CASSEDRESREQYF. The CDR3 coding sequence is TGTGCCAGCAGCGAGGACAGGGAGTCGAGAGAGCAGTACTTC. The chain joins TRBV9 to TRBJ2-7; 8 bases fit TRBD1. The V gene end was trimmed by 3 bases and the J gene end by 7 bases; junction bases not matched to a gene: 9. The CDR3 extends over 14 amino acids. Germline CDR1 and CDR2: SGDLS and YYNGEE.